A selection of T cell receptor beta chains follows, all from one sample in a study of control samples from healthy donors and cancer patients. The data were produced by immunoSEQ multiplex PCR, yet TCRdb's version contains in-frame clones alone and is incomplete. The repertoire consists of roughly 80,000 clones, with nearly 90% occurring once and the leading ten covering 5.7%. The sequencing input was blood. The receptors originated from a woman aged 45-60 years in good health. CDR3s include the opening cysteine and the closing phenylalanine or tryptophan. D genes are given only for firm matches. Where a row states a size, it is once, few, many or the class of an expanded clone; other rows omit it.

d_gene: NA
v_gene: TRBV7-9
abundance: NA
j_gene: TRBJ1-1
CDR3aa: CASSLGGVNTEAFF
CDR3nt: TGTGCCAGCAGCTTAGGCGGGGTGAACACTGAAGCTTTCTTT

d_gene: NA
v_gene: TRBV5-1
abundance: NA
j_gene: TRBJ1-5
CDR3aa: CASSLGDQPQHF
CDR3nt: TGCGCCAGCAGCTTGGGAGATCAGCCCCAGCATTTT

d_gene: NA
v_gene: TRBV3-1/TRBV3-2
abundance: NA
j_gene: TRBJ2-7
CDR3aa: CASSYGPGNYEQYF
CDR3nt: TGTGCCAGCAGTTACGGGCCAGGAAACTACGAGCAGTACTTC

d_gene: NA
v_gene: TRBV5-5
abundance: NA
j_gene: TRBJ1-1
CDR3aa: CASSLTGSNTEAFF
CDR3nt: TGTGCCAGCAGCTTGACAGGGTCGAACACTGAAGCTTTCTTT

d_gene: NA
v_gene: TRBV21-1
abundance: once
j_gene: TRBJ2-7
CDR3aa: CASSKVSGNYEQYFGPGTSEQYF
CDR3nt: NA

d_gene: TRBD1
v_gene: TRBV3-1/TRBV3-2
abundance: NA
j_gene: TRBJ1-2
CDR3aa: CASSQGRTGDGYTF
CDR3nt: TGTGCCAGCAGCCAAGGACGGACAGGGGATGGCTACACCTTC

d_gene: TRBD1
v_gene: TRBV10-3
abundance: NA
j_gene: TRBJ1-4
CDR3aa: CAISTGVEKLFF
CDR3nt: TGTGCCATTTCGACAGGGGTAGAAAAACTGTTTTTT

d_gene: NA
v_gene: TRBV30
abundance: once
j_gene: TRBJ2-1
CDR3aa: CAWTLGSGNEQFF
CDR3nt: TGTGCCTGGACACTAGGGTCGGGCAATGAGCAGTTCTTC

d_gene: NA
v_gene: TRBV7-8
abundance: NA
j_gene: TRBJ2-3
CDR3aa: CASSLVLTDTQYF
CDR3nt: TGTGCCAGCAGCTTGGTGCTGACAGATACGCAGTATTTT

d_gene: NA
v_gene: TRBV19
abundance: NA
j_gene: TRBJ1-1
CDR3aa: CASNNPTGRNTEAFF
CDR3nt: TGTGCCAGTAATAATCCCACAGGGCGGAACACTGAAGCTTTCTTT

d_gene: NA
v_gene: TRBV2
abundance: NA
j_gene: TRBJ2-5
CDR3aa: CASKNQETQYF
CDR3nt: TGTGCCAGCAAGAACCAAGAGACCCAGTACTTC

d_gene: NA
v_gene: TRBV18
abundance: NA
j_gene: TRBJ2-7
CDR3aa: CASSLGSNSYEQYF
CDR3nt: TGTGCCAGCTCCCTGGGGAGCAATTCCTACGAGCAGTACTTC

d_gene: TRBD1
v_gene: TRBV2
abundance: once
j_gene: TRBJ1-1
CDR3aa: CASGDSMNTEAFF
CDR3nt: TGTGCCAGCGGGGACAGCATGAACACTGAAGCTTTCTTT

d_gene: NA
v_gene: TRBV30
abundance: NA
j_gene: TRBJ1-4
CDR3aa: CAWAGESDEKLFF
CDR3nt: TGTGCCTGGGCAGGGGAGAGCGATGAAAAACTGTTTTTT

d_gene: NA
v_gene: TRBV2
abundance: NA
j_gene: TRBJ2-1
CDR3aa: CASSDFPSSYNEQFF
CDR3nt: TGTGCCAGCAGTGATTTCCCCAGCTCCTACAATGAGCAGTTCTTC

d_gene: NA
v_gene: TRBV2
abundance: few
j_gene: TRBJ2-7
CDR3aa: CATTVDAPQYF
CDR3nt: TGTGCCACCACAGTGGACGCCCCGCAGTACTTC

d_gene: NA
v_gene: TRBV10-3
abundance: NA
j_gene: TRBJ1-2
CDR3aa: CAISESEAARYTF
CDR3nt: TGTGCCATCAGTGAGTCAGAGGCGGCGCGCTACACCTTC

d_gene: NA
v_gene: TRBV7-8
abundance: NA
j_gene: TRBJ2-1
CDR3aa: CASSLGSVYEQFF
CDR3nt: TGTGCCAGCAGCTTAGGTAGCGTCTATGAGCAGTTCTTC

d_gene: NA
v_gene: TRBV11-2
abundance: NA
j_gene: TRBJ2-7
CDR3aa: CASSSTRLSYEQYF
CDR3nt: TGTGCCAGCAGCTCCACCAGACTCAGCTACGAGCAGTACTTC

d_gene: NA
v_gene: TRBV20-1
abundance: NA
j_gene: TRBJ2-7
CDR3aa: CSASGQSYEQYF
CDR3nt: TGCAGTGCTAGTGGCCAGTCCTACGAGCAGTACTTC

d_gene: NA
v_gene: TRBV18
abundance: once
j_gene: TRBJ1-2
CDR3aa: CASSPGGRANYGYTF
CDR3nt: TGTGCCAGCTCACCGGGAGGCAGAGCTAACTATGGCTACACCTTC